The clone carrying this TCR beta chain was counted between two and nine times. The antigen is not known. The record originates from a study of T-cell memory formation after mild COVID-19. Findings and limits, study-wide: Memory sampled before infection contained some responding clones, suggesting cross-reactive memory joined.

TCRdb re-derived calls from the 5' RACE reads in MiXCR, one entry per CDR3 protein. The table includes hundreds of thousands of distinct CDR3 sequences, roughly a fifth detected once. The ends were cut back, 3 bases at V and 2 bases at J, with 6 bases in the middle. There are 13 residues in the CDR3. Germline CDR1 LGHDT, CDR2 YNNKEL (reference sequence). The TCR was taken from an adult woman who had mild COVID-19 (a few samples of this study predate the infection). Cell type and time point are not known. Material: PBMCs or a T cell subset sorted from them (not recorded which). J is TRBJ2-3 and V is TRBV3-1; no clear D gene. CDR3 amino acids: CASSHPFTDTQYF. The CDR3 nucleotides are TGTGCCAGCAGCCACCCCTTCACAGATACGCAGTATTTT.